This record concerns one TCR beta chain sequence. These data originate in a study of blood T cell repertoires in COVID-19. Study at large: Acute and convalescent COVID-19 specimens originated in the United States, Italy and Spain.

TCRdb's table, derived via immunoSEQ multiplex PCR, lists solely in-frame clones and lacks some. The table records 150,000 or so clones, about nine tenths of them present only once. Trimming pared 6 bases from V and 8 bases from J, leaving 19 bases between. This CDR3 region has 14 residues. The germline V gene has CDR1 MNHEY and CDR2 SVGAGI. Sequenced sample: PBMCs or T cells enriched from blood (not recorded which). The clonotype originates from a woman in her thirties or forties who had been exposed to COVID-19. The chain recombines TRBV6-5 with TRBJ1-2; a possible D gene is TRBD1 (6 bases). The CDR3 nucleotides are TGTGCCAGCAGCGAGAACAGGGTTTTGGGCGGCTACACCTTC. Its protein is CASSENRVLGGYTF.